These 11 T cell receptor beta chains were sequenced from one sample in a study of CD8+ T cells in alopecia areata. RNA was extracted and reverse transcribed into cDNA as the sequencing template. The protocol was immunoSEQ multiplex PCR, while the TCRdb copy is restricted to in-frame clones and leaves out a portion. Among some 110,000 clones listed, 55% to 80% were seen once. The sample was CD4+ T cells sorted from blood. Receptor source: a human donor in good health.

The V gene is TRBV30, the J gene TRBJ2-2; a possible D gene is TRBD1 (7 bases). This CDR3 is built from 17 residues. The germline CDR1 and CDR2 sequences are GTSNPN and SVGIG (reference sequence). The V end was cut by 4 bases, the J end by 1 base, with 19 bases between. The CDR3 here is CAWTGGTETLNTGELFF. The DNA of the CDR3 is TGTGCCTGGACAGGCGGGACAGAGACCTTGAACACCGGGGAGCTGTTTTTT. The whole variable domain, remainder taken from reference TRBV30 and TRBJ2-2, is SQTIHQWPATLVQPVGSPLSLECTVEGTSNPNLYWYRQAAGRGLQLLFYSVGIGQISSEVPQNLSASRPQDRQFILSSKKLLLSDSGFYLCAWTGGTETLNTGELFFGEGSRLTVL.

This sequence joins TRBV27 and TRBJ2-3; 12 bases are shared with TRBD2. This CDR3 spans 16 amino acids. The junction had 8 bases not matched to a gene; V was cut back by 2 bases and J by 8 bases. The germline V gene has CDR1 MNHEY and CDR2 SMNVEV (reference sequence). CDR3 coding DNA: TGTGCCAGCAGTTTACAGCTAGCGGGGGGGCCGGGTACGCAGTATTTT. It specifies CASSLQLAGGPGTQYF.

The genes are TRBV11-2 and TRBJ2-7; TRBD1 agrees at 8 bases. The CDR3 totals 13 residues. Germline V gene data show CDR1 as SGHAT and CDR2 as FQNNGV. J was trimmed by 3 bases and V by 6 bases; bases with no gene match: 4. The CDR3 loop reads CASSTDRGYEQYF. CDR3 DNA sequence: TGTGCCAGCAGTACAGACAGGGGCTACGAGCAGTACTTC. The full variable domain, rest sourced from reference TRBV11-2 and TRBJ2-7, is EAGVAQSPRYKIIEKRQSVAFWCNPISGHATLYWYQQILGQGPKLLIQFQNNGVVDDSQLPKDRFSAERLKGVDSTLKIQPAKLEDSAVYLCASSTDRGYEQYFGPGTRLTVT.

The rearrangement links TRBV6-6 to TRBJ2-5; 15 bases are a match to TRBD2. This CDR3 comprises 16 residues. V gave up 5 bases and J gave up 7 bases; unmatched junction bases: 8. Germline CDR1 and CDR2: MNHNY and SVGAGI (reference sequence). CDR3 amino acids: CASSPGLAGGPGTQYF. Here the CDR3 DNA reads TGTGCCAGCAGTCCTGGACTAGCGGGGGGGCCGGGGACCCAGTACTTC.

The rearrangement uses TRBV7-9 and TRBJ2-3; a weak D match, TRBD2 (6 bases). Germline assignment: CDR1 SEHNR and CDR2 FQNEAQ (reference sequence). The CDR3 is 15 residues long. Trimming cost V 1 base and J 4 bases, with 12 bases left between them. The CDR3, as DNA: TGTGCCAGCAGCTTAGTGGGGGGAATGGCAGATACGCAGTATTTT. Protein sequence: CASSLVGGMADTQYF.

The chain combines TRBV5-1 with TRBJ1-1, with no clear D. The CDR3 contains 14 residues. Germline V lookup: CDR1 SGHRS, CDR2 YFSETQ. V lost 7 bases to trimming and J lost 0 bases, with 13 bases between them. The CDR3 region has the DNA TGCGCCAGCCAACAAGAGGGCCTGAACACTGAAGCTTTCTTT. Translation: CASQQEGLNTEAFF.

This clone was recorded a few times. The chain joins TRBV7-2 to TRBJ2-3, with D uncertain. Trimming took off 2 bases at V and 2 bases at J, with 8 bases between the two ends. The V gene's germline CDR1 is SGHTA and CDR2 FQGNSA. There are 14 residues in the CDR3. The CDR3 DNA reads TGTGCCAGCAGCTTATACCTAGACACAGATACGCAGTATTTT. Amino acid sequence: CASSLYLDTDTQYF.

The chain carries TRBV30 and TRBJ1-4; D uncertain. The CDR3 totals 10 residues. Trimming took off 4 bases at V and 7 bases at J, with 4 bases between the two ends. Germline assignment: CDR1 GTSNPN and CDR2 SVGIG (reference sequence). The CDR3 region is CAWMAEKLFF. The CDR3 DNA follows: TGTGCCTGGATGGCTGAAAAACTGTTTTTT. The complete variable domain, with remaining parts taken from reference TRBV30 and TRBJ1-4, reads SQTIHQWPATLVQPVGSPLSLECTVEGTSNPNLYWYRQAAGRGLQLLFYSVGIGQISSEVPQNLSASRPQDRQFILSSKKLLLSDSGFYLCAWMAEKLFFGSGTQLSVL.

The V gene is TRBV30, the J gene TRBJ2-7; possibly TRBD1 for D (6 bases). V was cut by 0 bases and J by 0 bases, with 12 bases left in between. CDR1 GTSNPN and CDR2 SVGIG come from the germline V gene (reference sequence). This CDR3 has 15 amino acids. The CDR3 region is CAWSVSWTVSYEQYF. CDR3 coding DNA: TGTGCCTGGAGTGTAAGTTGGACAGTCTCCTACGAGCAGTACTTC. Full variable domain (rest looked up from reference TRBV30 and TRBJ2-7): SQTIHQWPATLVQPVGSPLSLECTVEGTSNPNLYWYRQAAGRGLQLLFYSVGIGQISSEVPQNLSASRPQDRQFILSSKKLLLSDSGFYLCAWSVSWTVSYEQYFGPGTRLTVT.

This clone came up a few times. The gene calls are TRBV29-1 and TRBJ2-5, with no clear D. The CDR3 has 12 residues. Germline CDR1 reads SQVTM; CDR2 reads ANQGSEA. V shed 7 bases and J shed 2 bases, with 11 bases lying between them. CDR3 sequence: CSAKRVQETQYF. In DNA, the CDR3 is TGCAGCGCCAAACGGGTGCAAGAGACCCAGTACTTC.

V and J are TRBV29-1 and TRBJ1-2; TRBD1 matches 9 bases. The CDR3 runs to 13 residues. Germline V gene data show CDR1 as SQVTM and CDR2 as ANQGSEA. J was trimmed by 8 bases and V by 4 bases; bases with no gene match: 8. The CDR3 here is CSVGQGGRRGYTF. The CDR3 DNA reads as TGCAGCGTTGGACAGGGGGGCCGAAGAGGCTACACCTTC. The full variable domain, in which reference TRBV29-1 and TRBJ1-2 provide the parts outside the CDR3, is SAVISQKPSRDICQRGTSLTIQCQVDSQVTMMFWYRQQPGQSLTLIATANQGSEATYESGFVIDKFPISRPNLTFSTLTVSNMSPEDSSIYLCSVGQGGRRGYTFGSGTRLTVV.